This TCR beta chain is drawn from a study of blood T cell repertoires in COVID-19. Turning to the study itself: Acute and convalescent COVID-19 specimens originated in the United States, Italy and Spain.

A word on this clone: This CDR3 is also generated by other DNA sequences in the sample.

V lost 0 bases, J lost 1 base, and 4 bases stayed unmatched. Looked up from germline, CDR1 is SGDLS and CDR2 is YYNGEE. The CDR3 covers 15 residues. Sequenced by immunoSEQ multiplex PCR; TCRdb stores in-frame clones only, minus some. Of tens of thousands of clones listed, approximately 86% were seen once; the top ten hold about 4%. The receptor was derived from a man aged 50 to 60 with acute or convalescent COVID-19. The sequencing input was peripheral blood. The J gene is TRBJ2-7, the V gene TRBV9, with 7 positions matching TRBD1. The CDR3 here is CASSVGGTESYEQYF. CDR3 nucleotide sequence: TGTGCCAGCAGCGTAGGAGGGACAGAATCCTACGAGCAGTACTTC.